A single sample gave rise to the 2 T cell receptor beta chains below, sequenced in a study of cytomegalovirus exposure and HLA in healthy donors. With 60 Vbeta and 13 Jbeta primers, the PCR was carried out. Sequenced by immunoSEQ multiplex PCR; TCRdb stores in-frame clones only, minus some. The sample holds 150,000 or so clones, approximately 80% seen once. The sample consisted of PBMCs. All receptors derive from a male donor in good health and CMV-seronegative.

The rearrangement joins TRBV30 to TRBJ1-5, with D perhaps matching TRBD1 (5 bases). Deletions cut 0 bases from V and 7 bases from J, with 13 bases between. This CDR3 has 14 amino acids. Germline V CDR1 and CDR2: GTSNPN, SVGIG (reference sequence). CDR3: CAWSVLGTGQPQHF. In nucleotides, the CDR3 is TGTGCCTGGAGTGTACTGGGGACTGGGCAGCCCCAGCATTTT. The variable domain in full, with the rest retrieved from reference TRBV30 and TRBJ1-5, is SQTIHQWPATLVQPVGSPLSLECTVEGTSNPNLYWYRQAAGRGLQLLFYSVGIGQISSEVPQNLSASRPQDRQFILSSKKLLLSDSGFYLCAWSVLGTGQPQHFGDGTRLSIL.

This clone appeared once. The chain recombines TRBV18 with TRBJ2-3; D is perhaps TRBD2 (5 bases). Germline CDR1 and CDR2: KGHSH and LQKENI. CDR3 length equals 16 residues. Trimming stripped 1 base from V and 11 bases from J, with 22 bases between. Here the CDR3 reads CASSPLPPPAGIKQYF. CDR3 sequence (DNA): TGTGCCAGCTCACCACTGCCCCCTCCGGCGGGTATAAAGCAGTATTTT.